The 21 T cell receptor beta chains below all came from one sample that was sequenced in a study of T cells in Graves' hyperthyroidism and ophthalmopathy. RNA transcripts gave rise to amplified TCR beta CDR3 regions. The HTBI set primed first-round TCR CDR3 RT-PCR. TCRdb analysed the multiplex PCR reads with MiXCR anew, one entry per CDR3 protein. The profile shows around 300,000 distinct CDR3 sequences, roughly 15% of them singletons. Sequencing input: blood. These receptors all stem from a woman aged 45-65 years with Graves' hyperthyroidism that later progressed to Graves' ophthalmopathy.

This clonotype was observed many times. The chain combines TRBV11-3 with TRBJ2-3; either TRBD1 or TRBD2 may fit D (5 bases each). The CDR3 spans 14 residues. In germline, CDR1 is SGHNT, CDR2 YENEEA. V was pared by 3 bases and J by 2 bases, with 9 bases between. CDR3 DNA: TGTGCCAGCAGCTTTACGGGACCCACAGATACGCAGTATTTT. Amino acid sequence: CASSFTGPTDTQYF.

This clonotype was observed a few times. DNA of the CDR3: TGTGCCAGCAGCTTGGACTGGGACAAAGATTACAATGAGCAGTTCTTC. Encoded protein: CASSLDWDKDYNEQFF. This chain connects TRBV5-6 to TRBJ2-1; a possible D gene is TRBD1 (6 bases). CDR1 is SGHDT and CDR2 is YYEEEE in the germline V gene. V lost 0 bases and J 4 bases, leaving 14 bases between the germline ends. CDR3 length: 16 residues.

This clonotype was seen more than once but under ten times. The chain recombines TRBV19 with TRBJ1-1; tentatively, D is TRBD1 (5 bases). V lost 4 bases and J 4 bases, leaving 13 bases between the germline ends. Germline V gene lookup returns CDR1 LNHDA and CDR2 SQIVND (reference sequence). The CDR3 has 14 residues. CDR3 loop: CASSTPGQRTEAFF. CDR3 nucleotide sequence: TGTGCCAGTAGTACCCCTGGACAACGCACTGAAGCTTTCTTT.

This clonotype was observed a few times. The V and J genes are TRBV5-8 and TRBJ2-3, with D uncertain. Germline loops: CDR1 SGHTS, CDR2 YDEGEE. Trimming pared 3 bases from V and 0 bases from J, leaving 11 bases between. The CDR3 has 15 amino acids. The CDR3 protein is CASSSQSGSTDTQYF. Written as DNA, the CDR3 is TGTGCCAGCAGCTCGCAATCCGGGAGCACAGATACGCAGTATTTT.

This clonotype was counted at least ten times. The V call is TRBV7-9, the J call TRBJ2-7, with D perhaps TRBD2 (6 bases). This CDR3 has 14 amino acids. V was shortened by 5 bases and J by 4 bases, with 15 bases between the two germline ends. Germline CDR1 reads SEHNR; CDR2 reads FQNEAQ (reference sequence). For the CDR3, the DNA is TGTGCCAGCAGCCCGGGACTCCGACATTACGAGCAGTACTTC. It yields the protein CASSPGLRHYEQYF.

This clonotype showed up many times. The CDR3, as DNA: TGCAGTGCCCCACGACAGGGGTCGTCTGAAGCTTTCTTT. Protein sequence: CSAPRQGSSEAFF. The chain recombines TRBV20-1 with TRBJ1-1, with 8 positions matching TRBD1. V trimming: 6 bases; J trimming: 6 bases; junction bases outside the gene matches: 9. There are 13 residues in the CDR3. CDR1 and CDR2 from the germline V gene are DFQATT and SNEGSKA (reference sequence).

This clonotype was seen more than once but under ten times. CDR3 loop: CSVEQGETEAFF. DNA for the CDR3: TGCAGCGTTGAACAGGGGGAGACTGAAGCTTTCTTT. The chain joins TRBV29-1 to TRBJ1-1, with TRBD1 identical over 7 bases. Germline V gene sequence: CDR1 SQVTM, CDR2 ANQGSEA. V was clipped by 2 bases and J by 5 bases; unmatched bases: 2. There are 12 residues in the CDR3.

This clonotype was seen repeatedly, ten times or more. V and J are TRBV7-2 and TRBJ1-5, with TRBD1 identical over 11 bases. CDR3 length: 19 amino acids. Germline CDR1 reads SGHTA; CDR2 reads FQGNSA. V gave up 4 bases and J gave up 0 bases; unmatched junction bases: 11. The CDR3 bases are TGTGCCAGCAGCTGCCCGGACAGGGGGCTAAGAAATAGCAATCAGCCCCAGCATTTT. Its protein is CASSCPDRGLRNSNQPQHF.

This clonotype was found a few times. The J gene is TRBJ2-1, the V gene TRBV6-2 or TRBV6-3; 12 bases are shared with TRBD2. From germline, CDR1 is MNHEY and CDR2 SVGEGT. The CDR3 totals 16 residues. V lost 6 bases, J lost 0 bases, and 3 bases stayed unmatched. The DNA of the CDR3 is TGTGCCAGCAGCCGACTAGCGGGGGCCTCCTACAATGAGCAGTTCTTC. Its protein product is CASSRLAGASYNEQFF.

This clonotype was detected only a few times. The chain is built from TRBV7-6 and TRBJ2-7; the D gene is possibly TRBD2 (6 bases). In germline, CDR1 is SGHVS, CDR2 FNYEAQ. Trimming cost V 6 bases and J 3 bases, with 18 bases left between them. The CDR3 is 15 residues long. The CDR3 sequence is CASSKSGQGVYEQYF. For the CDR3, the DNA is TGTGCCAGCAGTAAAAGCGGGCAGGGAGTCTACGAGCAGTACTTC.

Many counts were recorded for this clonotype. The CDR3 reads CASSSPRRARMGNEQFF. The CDR3 nucleotides are TGTGCCAGCAGCTCCCCCCGGAGAGCTAGAATGGGCAATGAGCAGTTCTTC. This chain uses TRBV11-2 with TRBJ2-1, with unresolved D. The V end lost 4 bases, the J end lost 6 bases, and 22 bases lay between the germline ends. The CDR3 extends over 17 amino acids. Germline CDR1 SGHAT, CDR2 FQNNGV.

This clonotype was picked up a small number of times. The CDR3 reads CASSEIHEGAQGYTF. The CDR3 DNA sequence: TGTGCCAGCAGTGAAATCCACGAGGGGGCGCAGGGCTACACCTTC. The chain recombines TRBV6-1 with TRBJ1-2; 7 nucleotides line up with TRBD1. The CDR3 spans 15 residues. The J segment lost 8 bases and the V segment lost 2 bases, leaving 11 bases of the junction unmatched. Per the germline V gene, CDR1 is MNHNS and CDR2 is SASEGT.

This clonotype was observed a handful of times. J is TRBJ1-5 and V is TRBV4-1; D gene unclear. Germline V CDR1 and CDR2: MGHRA, YSYEKL. The germline V and J ends were trimmed by 0 bases and 6 bases, with 6 bases remaining between them. CDR3 length: 13 residues. The DNA for the CDR3 is TGCGCCAGCAGCCAAGATTTTCCTCAGCCCCAGCATTTT. It translates to CASSQDFPQPQHF.

This clonotype was recorded at least ten times. The J gene is TRBJ2-7, the V gene TRBV11-1, with D possibly matching TRBD1 (6 bases). The germline V and J ends were trimmed by 0 bases and 4 bases, with 7 bases remaining between them. CDR1 and CDR2 from the germline V gene are SGHAT and FQDESV (reference sequence). The CDR3 is 13 residues long. CDR3 loop: CASSLAGQYEQYF. In nucleotides, the CDR3 is TGTGCCAGCAGCTTAGCGGGACAATACGAGCAGTACTTC.

This sequence joins TRBV20-1 and TRBJ1-1; TRBD1 might be the D (5 bases). The V and J ends lost 0 bases and 4 bases respectively, with 6 bases between them. Germline V gene data show CDR1 as DFQATT and CDR2 as SNEGSKA (reference sequence). This CDR3 has 12 residues. In nucleotides, the CDR3 is TGCAGTGCTAGAGATAGGGGCACTGAAGCTTTCTTT. This translates into CSARDRGTEAFF.

This clonotype was seen repeatedly, ten times or more. J is TRBJ1-3 and V is TRBV20-1; D remains ambiguous. Germline V CDR1 and CDR2: DFQATT, SNEGSKA (reference sequence). The CDR3 length is 15 residues. V lost 3 bases and J lost 0, with 12 bases in between. CDR3 nucleotide sequence: TGCAGTGCTAGGGCCCAAACCAACTCTGGAAACACCATATATTTT. It translates to CSARAQTNSGNTIYF.

The rearrangement links TRBV6-1 to TRBJ1-6; D possibly corresponds to TRBD1 (6 bases). Looked up from germline, CDR1 is MNHNS and CDR2 is SASEGT. The CDR3 sequence is 15 residues long. V was clipped by 7 bases and J by 1 base, with 11 bases between them. The CDR3 sequence: CASIPDRSYNSPLHF. The CDR3 DNA reads as TGTGCCAGCATCCCCGACAGGTCCTATAATTCACCCCTCCACTTT.

This clonotype was detected only a few times. One end of the junction does not line up with germline, which may come from a read error. The chain recombines TRBV7-7 with TRBJ2-5; possible D gene TRBD2, 7 bases. The germline gives CDR1 SSHAT, CDR2 FNYEAQ (reference sequence). The CDR3 is 15 amino acids. CDR3: CASSLEGGMEETQYF. The CDR3 DNA reads as TGTGCTAGCAGCCTAGAGGGGGGGATGGAAGAGACCCAGTACTTC.

This clonotype was seen at least ten times. The chain carries TRBV12-3 or TRBV12-4 and TRBJ2-3, with D perhaps matching TRBD2 (6 bases). CDR3 size: 14 residues. V was shortened by 2 bases and J by 1 base, with 7 bases between the two germline ends. CDR3 bases: TGTGCCAGCAGTTTATCTAGCGGCACAGATACGCAGTATTTT. This encodes CASSLSSGTDTQYF.

This clonotype was counted many times. This sequence joins TRBV13 and TRBJ1-2, with 7 positions matching TRBD1. From germline, CDR1 is PRHDT and CDR2 FYEKMQ (reference sequence). V was clipped by 3 bases and J by 3 bases; unmatched bases: 1. CDR3 length: 13 residues. DNA of the CDR3: TGTGCCAGCAGCTTCACAGGGGACTATGGCTACACCTTC. Translation: CASSFTGDYGYTF.

Ten or more counts support this clonotype. The gene calls are TRBV28 and TRBJ2-7; TRBD2 is a possible D gene (5 bases). Germline CDR1 reads MDHEN; CDR2 reads SYDVKM. CDR3 length: 13 residues. The V end lost 6 bases, the J end lost 4 bases, and 13 bases lay between the germline ends. CDR3 protein: CASRGSGVYEQYF. The CDR3 DNA reads as TGTGCCAGCAGGGGGAGTGGTGTATACGAGCAGTACTTC.